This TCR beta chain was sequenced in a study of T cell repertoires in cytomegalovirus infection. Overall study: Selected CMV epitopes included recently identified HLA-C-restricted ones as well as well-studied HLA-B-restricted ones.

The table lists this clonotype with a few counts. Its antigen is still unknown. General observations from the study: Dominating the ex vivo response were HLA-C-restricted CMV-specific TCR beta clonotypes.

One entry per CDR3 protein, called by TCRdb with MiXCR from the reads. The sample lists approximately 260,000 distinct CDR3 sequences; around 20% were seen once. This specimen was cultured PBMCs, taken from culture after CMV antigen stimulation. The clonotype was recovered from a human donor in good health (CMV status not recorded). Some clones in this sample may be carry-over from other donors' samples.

The CDR3 bases are TGTGCCAGTGGGGTCGGGGTAGAAAATTCACCCCTCCACTTT. It yields the protein CASGVGVENSPLHF. V is TRBV19 and J is TRBJ1-6; the D is unclear. Trimming took 8 bases from V and 7 from J, leaving 15 bases between them. The CDR3 has 14 residues. Germline assignment: CDR1 LNHDA and CDR2 SQIVND (reference sequence). The full variable domain, rest sourced from reference TRBV19 and TRBJ1-6, is DGGITQSPKYLFRKEGQNVTLSCEQNLNHDAMYWYRQDPGQGLRLIYYSQIVNDFQKGDIAEGYSVSREKKESFPLTVTSAQKNPTAFYLCASGVGVENSPLHFGNGTRLTVT.